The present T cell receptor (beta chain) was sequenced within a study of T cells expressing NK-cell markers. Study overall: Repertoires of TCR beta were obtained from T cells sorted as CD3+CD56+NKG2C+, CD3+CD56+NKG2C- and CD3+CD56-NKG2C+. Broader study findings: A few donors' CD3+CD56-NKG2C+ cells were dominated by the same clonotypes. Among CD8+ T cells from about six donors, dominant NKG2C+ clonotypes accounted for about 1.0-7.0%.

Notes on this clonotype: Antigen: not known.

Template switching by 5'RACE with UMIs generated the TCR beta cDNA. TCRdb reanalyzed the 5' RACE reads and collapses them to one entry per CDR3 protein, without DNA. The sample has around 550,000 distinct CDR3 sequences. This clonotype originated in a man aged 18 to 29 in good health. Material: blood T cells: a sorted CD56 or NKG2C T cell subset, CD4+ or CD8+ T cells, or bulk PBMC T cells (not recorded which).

The CDR3 sequence: CAIRRIRELAKNIQYF. The chain uses TRBV10-3 and TRBJ2-4; TCRdb returns TRBD1, unconfirmable since there is no DNA. Germline-derived CDR1 and CDR2 are ENHRY and SYGVKD. The CDR3 consists of 16 residues.